This paragraph reports one TCR beta chain. What it recognizes is unknown. The data belong to a study of CD8 T cells in ankylosing spondylitis. General study findings and limits: Blood from ankylosing spondylitis patients appeared to carry a characteristic roughly 8-variant TCR beta motif.

TCRdb re-called the 5' RACE reads with MiXCR, one entry per CDR3 protein. The table lists under 850,000 distinct CDR3 sequences, about 20% of them singletons. The V gene's germline CDR1 is MNHNS and CDR2 SASEGT. The CDR3 spans 12 residues. V lost 6 bases and J lost 8, with 13 bases in between. The sequence was collected from a male donor with ankylosing spondylitis. The material sequenced was blood, either unsorted or a sorted T cell fraction (not recorded which). The genes are TRBV6-1 and TRBJ1-2; D is perhaps TRBD1 (5 bases). DNA for the CDR3: TGTGCCAGCAGCCCAATGGGGGTCGGCTACACCTTC. This gives the protein CASSPMGVGYTF.